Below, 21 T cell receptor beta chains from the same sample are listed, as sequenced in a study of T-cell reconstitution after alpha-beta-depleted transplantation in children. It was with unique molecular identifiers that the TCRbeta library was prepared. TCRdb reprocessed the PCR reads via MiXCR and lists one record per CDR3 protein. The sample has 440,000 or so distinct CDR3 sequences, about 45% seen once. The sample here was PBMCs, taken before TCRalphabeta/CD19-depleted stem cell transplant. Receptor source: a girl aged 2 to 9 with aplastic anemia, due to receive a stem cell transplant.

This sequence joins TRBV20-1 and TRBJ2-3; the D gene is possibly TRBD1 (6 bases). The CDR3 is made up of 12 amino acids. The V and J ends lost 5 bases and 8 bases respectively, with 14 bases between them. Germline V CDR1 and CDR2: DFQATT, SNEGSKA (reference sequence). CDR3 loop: CSASKTQGTQYF. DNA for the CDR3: TGCAGTGCTTCGAAAACACAGGGTACGCAGTATTTT.

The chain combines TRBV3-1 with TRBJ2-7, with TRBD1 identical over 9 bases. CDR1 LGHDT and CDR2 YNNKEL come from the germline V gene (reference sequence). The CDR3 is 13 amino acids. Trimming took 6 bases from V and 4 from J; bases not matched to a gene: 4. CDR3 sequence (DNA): TGTGCCAGCAGGGGACAGGGTGTATACGAGCAGTACTTC. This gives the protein CASRGQGVYEQYF.

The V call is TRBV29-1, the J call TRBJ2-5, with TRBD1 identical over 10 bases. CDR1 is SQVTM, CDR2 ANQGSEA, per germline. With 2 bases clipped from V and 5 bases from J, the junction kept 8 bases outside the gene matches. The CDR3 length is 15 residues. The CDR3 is CSVELPTGGFETQYF. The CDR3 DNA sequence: TGCAGCGTTGAACTTCCGACAGGGGGCTTCGAGACCCAGTACTTC. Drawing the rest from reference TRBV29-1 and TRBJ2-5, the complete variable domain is SAVISQKPSRDICQRGTSLTIQCQVDSQVTMMFWYRQQPGQSLTLIATANQGSEATYESGFVIDKFPISRPNLTFSTLTVSNMSPEDSSIYLCSVELPTGGFETQYFGPGTRLLVL.

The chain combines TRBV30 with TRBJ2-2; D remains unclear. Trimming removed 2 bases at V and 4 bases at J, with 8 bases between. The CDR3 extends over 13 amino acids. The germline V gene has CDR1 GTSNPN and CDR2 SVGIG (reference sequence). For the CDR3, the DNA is TGTGCCTGGAGTCCCCTGATCACCGGGGAGCTGTTTTTT. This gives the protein CAWSPLITGELFF.

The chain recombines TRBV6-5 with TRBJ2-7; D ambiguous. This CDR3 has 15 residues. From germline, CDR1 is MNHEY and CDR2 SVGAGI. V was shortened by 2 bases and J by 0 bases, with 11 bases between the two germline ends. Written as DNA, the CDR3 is TGTGCCAGCAGTTACAGGGTCGATAGCTCCTACGAGCAGTACTTC. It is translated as CASSYRVDSSYEQYF.

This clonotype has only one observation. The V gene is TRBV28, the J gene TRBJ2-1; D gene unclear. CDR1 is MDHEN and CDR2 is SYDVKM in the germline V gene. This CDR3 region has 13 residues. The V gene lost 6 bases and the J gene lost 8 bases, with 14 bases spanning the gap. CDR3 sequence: CASSQLLFDEQFF. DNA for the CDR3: TGTGCCAGCAGCCAACTGCTTTTCGATGAGCAGTTCTTC.

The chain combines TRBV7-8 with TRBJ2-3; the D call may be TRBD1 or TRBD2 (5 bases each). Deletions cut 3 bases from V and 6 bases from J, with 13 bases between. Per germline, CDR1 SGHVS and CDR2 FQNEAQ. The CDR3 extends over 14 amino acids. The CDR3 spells CASSLGDGDDTQYF. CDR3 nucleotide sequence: TGTGCCAGCAGCTTGGGGGATGGGGACGATACGCAGTATTTT.

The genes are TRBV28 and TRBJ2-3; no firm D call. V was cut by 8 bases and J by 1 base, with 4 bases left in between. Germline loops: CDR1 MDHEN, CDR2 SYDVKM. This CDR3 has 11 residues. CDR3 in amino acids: CASAGTDTQYF. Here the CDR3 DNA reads TGTGCCAGCGCAGGCACAGATACGCAGTATTTT. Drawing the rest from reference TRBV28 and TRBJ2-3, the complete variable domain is DVKVTQSSRYLVKRTGEKVFLECVQDMDHENMFWYRQDPGLGLRLIYFSYDVKMKEKGDIPEGYSVSREKKERFSLILESASTNQTSMYLCASAGTDTQYFGPGTRLTVL.

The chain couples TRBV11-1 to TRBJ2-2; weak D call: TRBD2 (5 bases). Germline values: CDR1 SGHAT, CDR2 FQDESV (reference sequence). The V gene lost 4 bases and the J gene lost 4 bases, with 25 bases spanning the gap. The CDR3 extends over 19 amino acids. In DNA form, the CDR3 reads TGTGCCAGCAGCTCCGTCTTTGGGTCTGCTCAACGGGGCACCGGGGAGCTGTTTTTT. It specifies CASSSVFGSAQRGTGELFF.

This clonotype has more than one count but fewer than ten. The chain's CDR3 is CASSSQGDGTDTQYF. DNA of the CDR3: TGTGCCAGCAGTTCCCAGGGAGACGGCACAGATACGCAGTATTTT. J is TRBJ2-3 and V is TRBV28; TRBD1 or TRBD2 may be the D gene (5 bases each). V lost 4 bases and J 1 base, leaving 12 bases between the germline ends. The V gene's germline CDR1 is MDHEN and CDR2 SYDVKM. The CDR3 extends over 15 amino acids.

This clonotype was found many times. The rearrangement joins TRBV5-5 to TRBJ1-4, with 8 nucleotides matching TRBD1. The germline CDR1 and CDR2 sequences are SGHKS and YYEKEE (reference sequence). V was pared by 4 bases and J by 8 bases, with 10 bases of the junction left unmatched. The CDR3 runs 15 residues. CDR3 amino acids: CASSQKTGAGEKLFF. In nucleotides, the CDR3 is TGTGCCAGCAGCCAAAAGACAGGGGCTGGGGAAAAACTGTTTTTT.

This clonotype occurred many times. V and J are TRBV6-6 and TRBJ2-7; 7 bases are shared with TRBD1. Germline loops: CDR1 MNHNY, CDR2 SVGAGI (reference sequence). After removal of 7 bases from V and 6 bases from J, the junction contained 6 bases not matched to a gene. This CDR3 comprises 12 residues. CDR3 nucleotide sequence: TGTGCCAGCAAAGAGGGGGCGGTCGAGCAGTACTTC. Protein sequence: CASKEGAVEQYF.

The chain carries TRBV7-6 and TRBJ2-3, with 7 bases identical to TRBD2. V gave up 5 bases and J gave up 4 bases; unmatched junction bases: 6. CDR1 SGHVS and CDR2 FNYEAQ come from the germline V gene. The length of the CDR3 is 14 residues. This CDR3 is CASSLGLVSDTQYF. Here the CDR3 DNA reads TGTGCCAGCAGCCTAGGACTAGTTTCAGATACGCAGTATTTT.

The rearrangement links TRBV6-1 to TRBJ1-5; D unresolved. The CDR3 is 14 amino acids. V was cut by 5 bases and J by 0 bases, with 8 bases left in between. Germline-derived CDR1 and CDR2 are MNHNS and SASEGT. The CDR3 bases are TGTGCCAGCAGTCTTAGTTATAGCAATCAGCCCCAGCATTTT. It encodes CASSLSYSNQPQHF.

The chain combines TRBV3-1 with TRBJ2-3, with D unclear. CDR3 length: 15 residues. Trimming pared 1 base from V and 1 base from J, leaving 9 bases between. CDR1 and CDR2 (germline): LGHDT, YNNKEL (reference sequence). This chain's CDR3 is CASSQGLIGTDTQYF. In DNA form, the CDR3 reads TGTGCCAGCAGCCAAGGGCTAATAGGCACAGATACGCAGTATTTT.

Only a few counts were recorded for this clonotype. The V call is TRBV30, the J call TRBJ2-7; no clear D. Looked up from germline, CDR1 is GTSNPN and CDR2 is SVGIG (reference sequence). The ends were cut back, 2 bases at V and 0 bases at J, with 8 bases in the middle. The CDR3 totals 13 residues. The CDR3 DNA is TGTGCCTGGAGTCTTACAGCCTCCTACGAGCAGTACTTC. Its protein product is CAWSLTASYEQYF.

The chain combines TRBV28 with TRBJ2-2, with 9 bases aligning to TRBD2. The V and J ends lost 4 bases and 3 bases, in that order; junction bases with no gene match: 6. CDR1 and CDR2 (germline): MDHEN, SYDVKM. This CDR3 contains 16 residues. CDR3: CASSSDRTSDTGELFF. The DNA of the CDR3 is TGTGCCAGCAGTTCGGACAGGACTAGCGACACCGGGGAGCTGTTTTTT.

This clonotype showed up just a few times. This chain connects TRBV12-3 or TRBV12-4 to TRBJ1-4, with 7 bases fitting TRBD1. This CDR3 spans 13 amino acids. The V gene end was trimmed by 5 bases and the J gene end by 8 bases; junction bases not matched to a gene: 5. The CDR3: CASSRGQEEKLFF. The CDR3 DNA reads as TGTGCCAGCAGTAGGGGGCAGGAGGAAAAACTGTTTTTT.

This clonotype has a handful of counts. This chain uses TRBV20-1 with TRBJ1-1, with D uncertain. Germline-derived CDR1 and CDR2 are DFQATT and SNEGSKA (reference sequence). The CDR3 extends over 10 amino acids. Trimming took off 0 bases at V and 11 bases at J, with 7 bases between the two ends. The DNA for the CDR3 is TGCAGTGCTAGAGATCTGAATGCTTTCTTT. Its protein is CSARDLNAFF.

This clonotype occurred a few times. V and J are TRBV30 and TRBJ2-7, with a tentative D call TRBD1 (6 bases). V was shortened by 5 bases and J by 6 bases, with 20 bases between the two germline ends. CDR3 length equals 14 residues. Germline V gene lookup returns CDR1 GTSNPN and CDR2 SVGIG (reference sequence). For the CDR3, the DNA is TGTGCCTGGGACTATCAGGGGACAATTAGCGAGCAGTACTTC. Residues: CAWDYQGTISEQYF.

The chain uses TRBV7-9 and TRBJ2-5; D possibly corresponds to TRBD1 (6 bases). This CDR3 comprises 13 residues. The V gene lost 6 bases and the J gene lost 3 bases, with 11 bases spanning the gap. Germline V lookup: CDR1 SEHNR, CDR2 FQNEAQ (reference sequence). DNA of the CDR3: TGTGCCAGCAGGGACAGACAAAAAGAGACCCAGTACTTC. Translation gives CASRDRQKETQYF.